Listed here are 23 T cell receptor beta chains from one sample, sequenced in a study of control samples from healthy donors and cancer patients. TCRdb's copy holds only in-frame clones and misses some; the assay was immunoSEQ multiplex PCR. This table has about 130,000 clones, 75% to 95% appearing once. Sequenced material: blood. Source of these receptors: a man between 18 and 29 years old in good health.

This sequence joins TRBV9 and TRBJ2-2; 8 bases agree with TRBD1. Germline lookup yields CDR1 SGDLS and CDR2 YYNGEE. V trimming: 3 bases; J trimming: 6 bases; junction bases outside the gene matches: 4. The CDR3 totals 14 residues. CDR3 nucleotides: TGTGCCAGCAGCGCAGGGGGCCTTTCCGGGGAGCTGTTTTTT. This translates into CASSAGGLSGELFF.

V gene TRBV3-1 (or the pseudogene TRBV3-2) combines with J gene TRBJ2-7; D gene unclear. V was shortened by 1 base and J by 12 bases, with 16 bases between the two germline ends. This CDR3 has 13 residues. CDR1 LGHDT and CDR2 YNNKEL come from the germline V gene (reference sequence). The CDR3: CASSQGWPVILYF. The CDR3 DNA follows: TGTGCCAGCAGCCAAGGGTGGCCAGTCATCCTGTACTTC.

The chain couples TRBV6-5 to TRBJ2-7; TRBD1 agrees at 9 bases. Trimming cost V 5 bases and J 5 bases; bases outside gene matches: 7. The V gene's germline CDR1 is MNHEY and CDR2 SVGAGI. The CDR3 loop spans 14 amino acids. This chain's CDR3 is CASSTGDRVNEQYF. CDR3 DNA sequence: TGTGCCAGCAGTACCGGGGACAGGGTCAACGAGCAGTACTTC.

The rearrangement uses TRBV27 and TRBJ2-7, with TRBD1 identical over 7 bases. After removal of 4 bases from V and 4 bases from J, the junction contained 7 bases not matched to a gene. The CDR3 runs 14 residues. Germline V gene lookup returns CDR1 MNHEY and CDR2 SMNVEV (reference sequence). The CDR3 DNA follows: TGTGCCAGCAGTTCGCTGAGACAGGGATACGAGCAGTACTTC. It codes for CASSSLRQGYEQYF.

The chain is built from TRBV27 and TRBJ2-7; D ambiguous. This CDR3 is built from 15 residues. Deletions cut 0 bases from V and 0 bases from J, with 9 bases between. The germline V gene encodes CDR1 MNHEY and CDR2 SMNVEV (reference sequence). The CDR3: CASSLSSRHSYEQYV. The CDR3, as DNA: TGTGCCAGCAGTTTATCCTCCAGGCACTCCTACGAGCAGTACGTC.

A remark on this clone: Other DNA sequences in this specimen translate into the identical CDR3. J is TRBJ1-5 and V is TRBV15; D gene uncertain. V lost 0 bases to trimming and J lost 4 bases, with 7 bases between them. The germline CDR1 and CDR2 sequences are LNHNV and YYDKDF (reference sequence). There are 14 residues in the CDR3. This CDR3 reads CATSRDRGNQPQHF. CDR3 sequence (DNA): TGTGCCACCAGCAGAGATAGAGGGAATCAGCCCCAGCATTTT.

The V gene is TRBV30, the J gene TRBJ1-6, with D perhaps TRBD1 (5 bases). V gave up 2 bases and J gave up 8 bases, with 10 bases separating them. CDR3 size: 13 residues. Germline CDR1 reads GTSNPN; CDR2 reads SVGIG (reference sequence). CDR3 DNA sequence: TGTGCCTGGAGTCCCGGGACGGATTCACCCCTCCACTTT. Protein sequence: CAWSPGTDSPLHF.

This clone appeared once. V is TRBV11-2 and J is TRBJ2-5, with D uncertain. The CDR3 contains 14 residues. V was trimmed by 5 bases and J by 0 bases, leaving 10 bases between them. Germline V lookup: CDR1 SGHAT, CDR2 FQNNGV. This CDR3 is CASSAVGYQETQYF. The DNA of the CDR3 is TGTGCCAGCAGCGCCGTGGGGTACCAAGAGACCCAGTACTTC. The full variable domain, completed using reference TRBV11-2 and TRBJ2-5, is EAGVAQSPRYKIIEKRQSVAFWCNPISGHATLYWYQQILGQGPKLLIQFQNNGVVDDSQLPKDRFSAERLKGVDSTLKIQPAKLEDSAVYLCASSAVGYQETQYFGPGTRLLVL.

The V and J genes are TRBV5-4 and TRBJ2-1, with D possibly being TRBD2 (6 bases). This CDR3 contains 14 residues. Germline lookup yields CDR1 SGHNT and CDR2 YYREEE (reference sequence). V was cut by 0 bases and J by 2 bases, with 6 bases left in between. The CDR3 DNA follows: TGTGCCAGCAGCTTGGGCGGGGCCTACAATGAGCAGTTCTTC. Its translation: CASSLGGAYNEQFF. Full variable domain (missing parts from reference TRBV5-4 and TRBJ2-1): ETGVTQSPTHLIKTRGQQVTLRCSSQSGHNTVSWYQQALGQGPQFIFQYYREEENGRGNFPPRFSGLQFPNYSSELNVNALELDDSALYLCASSLGGAYNEQFFGPGTRLTVL.

The J gene is TRBJ2-1, the V gene TRBV15; 10 bases line up with TRBD1. Germline-derived CDR1 and CDR2 are LNHNV and YYDKDF (reference sequence). J was trimmed by 0 bases and V by 4 bases; bases with no gene match: 15. CDR3 size: 20 residues. CDR3: CATSTRDRGWRESSYNEQFF. The CDR3 nucleotides read TGTGCCACCAGCACCCGGGACAGGGGATGGAGGGAAAGCTCCTACAATGAGCAGTTCTTC.

The chain combines TRBV11-3 with TRBJ2-2; D gene unclear. The germline V gene has CDR1 SGHNT and CDR2 YENEEA. The CDR3 is 14 amino acids. V was cut by 4 bases and J by 1 base, with 7 bases left in between. CDR3 nucleotide sequence: TGTGCCAGCAGCTCAGCCAAGAACACCGGGGAGCTGTTTTTT. It specifies CASSSAKNTGELFF.

V and J are TRBV7-8 and TRBJ2-6, with 8 bases identical to TRBD1. Germline V CDR1 and CDR2: SGHVS, FQNEAQ. The CDR3 runs to 17 residues. Germline trimming cut 6 bases from V and 4 bases from J; bases unmatched to any gene: 11. The CDR3: CASRLNPRGRGANVLTF. The CDR3 DNA is TGTGCCAGCAGACTAAACCCCAGGGGGCGAGGGGCCAACGTCCTGACTTTC. Combining the CDR3 with reference TRBV7-8 and TRBJ2-6 gives the whole variable domain GAGVSQSPRYKVAKRGQDVALRCDPISGHVSLFWYQQALGQGPEFLTYFQNEAQLDKSGLPSDRFFAERPEGSVSTLKIQRTQQEDSAVYLCASRLNPRGRGANVLTFGAGSRLTVL.

The V and J genes are TRBV19 and TRBJ2-1, with 7 bases that match TRBD2. Germline CDR1 LNHDA, CDR2 SQIVND (reference sequence). The CDR3 consists of 14 residues. V lost 0 bases, J lost 9 bases, and 5 bases stayed unmatched. The CDR3 region is CASSIEREVGEQFF. The CDR3 region has the DNA TGTGCCAGTAGTATAGAACGGGAGGTCGGTGAGCAGTTCTTC.

The chain is built from TRBV2 and TRBJ2-7; D not certain. V lost 6 bases and J lost 7, with 10 bases in between. This CDR3 is 11 amino acids long. CDR1 is SNHLY and CDR2 is FYNNEI in the germline V gene. The CDR3 nucleotides read TGTGCCAGCAGGGCCCTCGGGGAGCAGTACGTC. Translating gives CASRALGEQYV.

V is TRBV7-3 and J is TRBJ2-2, with D possibly matching TRBD2 (5 bases). V was pared by 3 bases and J by 5 bases, with 16 bases between. The CDR3 spans 16 residues. Germline CDR1 and CDR2: SGHTA and FQGTGA. CDR3: CASSFFASGGTGELFF. In nucleotides, the CDR3 is TGTGCCAGCAGCTTCTTCGCGAGCGGAGGTACCGGGGAGCTGTTTTTT.

The V call is TRBV2, the J call TRBJ2-2, with a tentative D call TRBD1 (5 bases). V was cut by 6 bases and J by 1 base, with 12 bases left in between. The CDR3 has 15 residues. Germline CDR1 SNHLY, CDR2 FYNNEI. The CDR3 sequence: CASRAGSVNTGELFF. The CDR3 DNA reads TGTGCCAGCAGGGCAGGGTCGGTGAACACCGGGGAGCTGTTTTTT. Full variable domain (missing parts from reference TRBV2 and TRBJ2-2): EPEVTQTPSHQVTQMGQEVILRCVPISNHLYFYWYRQILGQKVEFLVSFYNNEISEKSEIFDDQFSVERPDGSNFTLKIRSTKLEDSAMYFCASRAGSVNTGELFFGEGSRLTVL.

In its sample, this clone was seen once. The rearrangement links TRBV27 to TRBJ1-2; 9 bases line up with TRBD1. Germline V gene sequence: CDR1 MNHEY, CDR2 SMNVEV (reference sequence). After removal of 6 bases from V and 5 bases from J, the junction contained 7 bases not matched to a gene. This CDR3 comprises 14 residues. CDR3 bases: TGTGCCAGCAGCCCGGGACAGGGTCTGTATGGCTACACCTTC. Translation: CASSPGQGLYGYTF.

V usage is TRBV7-6 and J usage is TRBJ1-1; D is perhaps TRBD1 (5 bases). This CDR3 spans 15 amino acids. The V end lost 2 bases, the J end lost 1 base, and 11 bases lay between the germline ends. Germline V gene lookup returns CDR1 SGHVS and CDR2 FNYEAQ. In DNA form, the CDR3 reads TGTGCCAGCAGCTTACGGGGCCCCGCGAACACTGAAGCTTTCTTT. It specifies CASSLRGPANTEAFF.

V and J are TRBV7-8 and TRBJ2-1, with 10 bases lining up with TRBD2. This CDR3 region has 15 residues. Per germline, CDR1 SGHVS and CDR2 FQNEAQ. V lost 4 bases and J lost 7; bases outside the gene matches: 7. The CDR3 nucleotides are TGTGCCAGCAGCTCAACTAGCGGGACAAGTAATGAGCAGTTCTTC. It is translated as CASSSTSGTSNEQFF. The variable domain in full, completed from reference TRBV7-8 and TRBJ2-1, reads GAGVSQSPRYKVAKRGQDVALRCDPISGHVSLFWYQQALGQGPEFLTYFQNEAQLDKSGLPSDRFFAERPEGSVSTLKIQRTQQEDSAVYLCASSSTSGTSNEQFFGPGTRLTVL.

The CDR3 reads CSASRGFPLEYEQYF. For the CDR3, the DNA is TGCAGTGCTAGTCGCGGCTTTCCACTAGAATACGAGCAGTACTTC. This rearrangement joins TRBV20-1 to TRBJ2-7, with a tentative D call TRBD2 (5 bases). CDR1 DFQATT and CDR2 SNEGSKA come from the germline V gene (reference sequence). V was pared by 3 bases and J by 4 bases, with 19 bases between. This CDR3 spans 15 amino acids.

The gene calls are TRBV19 and TRBJ2-2; no clear D gene. This CDR3 has 11 residues. Germline loops: CDR1 LNHDA, CDR2 SQIVND (reference sequence). Trimming pared 10 bases from V and 7 bases from J, leaving 10 bases between. This CDR3 is CATQGGGELFF. DNA of the CDR3: TGTGCCACGCAAGGCGGCGGGGAGCTGTTTTTT. Filled out from reference TRBV19 and TRBJ2-2, the complete variable domain reads DGGITQSPKYLFRKEGQNVTLSCEQNLNHDAMYWYRQDPGQGLRLIYYSQIVNDFQKGDIAEGYSVSREKKESFPLTVTSAQKNPTAFYLCATQGGGELFFGEGSRLTVL.

This chain joins TRBV18 and TRBJ2-3; 12 bases are a match to TRBD2. Germline V CDR1 and CDR2: KGHSH, LQKENI. CDR3 length: 15 amino acids. The trim removed 3 bases at V and 6 bases at J, leaving 4 bases unmatched. CDR3 in DNA: TGTGCCAGCTCACCGACTAGCGGGAGTTGGGATACGCAGTATTTT. It yields the protein CASSPTSGSWDTQYF.

The table lists this clone with a count of one. This rearrangement joins TRBV9 to TRBJ2-3; no firm D call. The CDR3 sequence is 17 residues long. The V and J ends lost 3 bases and 0 bases respectively, with 17 bases between them. CDR1 and CDR2 from the germline V gene are SGDLS and YYNGEE. CDR3 coding DNA: TGTGCCAGCAGCGAACCACCTGACTCCTCTAGCACAGATACGCAGTATTTT. Protein sequence: CASSEPPDSSSTDTQYF.